Included here is one TCR beta chain sequence, with context. The naive CD8 subset, CD45RO-negative cells positively selected for CCR7, excluded terminally differentiated effector memory CD45RA+ cells. The donors were adults (healthy and HIV-negative) with no recent acute infections or vaccinations. The sample belongs to a study of shared clonotypes between healthy human individuals. CDR1 GTSNPN and CDR2 SVGIG come from the germline V gene (reference sequence). CDR3 length equals 13 residues. Trimming removed 8 bases from V and 3 bases from J, with 13 bases in between. In replicate PCRs of sorted subsets, roughly 190 ng DNA, roughly 27,000 T cell genomes, was used. The data were produced by immunoSEQ multiplex PCR, yet TCRdb's version contains in-frame clones alone and is incomplete. The sample includes around 1.9 million clones, under 95% seen only once; the top ten take 1.7%.

The TCR sequence derives from a man aged 18 to 30 in good health. Some clones in this sample may be carry-over from other donors' samples. The sample taken for sequencing was naive CD8+ T cells from PBMCs. V and J are TRBV30 and TRBJ1-4; a weak D match, TRBD1 (5 bases). This CDR3 is CARGWLANEKLFF. In nucleotides, the CDR3 is TGTGCCCGGGGCTGGTTGGCTAATGAAAAACTGTTTTTT.